Described below is a single T cell receptor (beta chain) sequence and its context. The CDR3 covers 13 residues. The germline CDR1 and CDR2 sequences are SEHNR and FQNEAQ (reference sequence). V lost 1 base to trimming and J lost 6 bases, with 4 bases between them. These data belong to a study of blood T cell repertoires in COVID-19. In the original processing: Counts of nucleated cells, estimated from reference gene primer amplification, were obtained. TCRdb's table, derived via immunoSEQ multiplex PCR, lists solely in-frame clones and lacks some. V, J and clone size are taken as reported in that table, and D and trimming were inferred from the DNA itself. Of roughly 250,000 clones listed, around 81% were seen once; the top ten hold approximately 4%.

The receptor's source is a man between 45 and 60 years old with active or convalescent COVID-19. Sample: peripheral blood. The J gene is TRBJ1-6, the V gene TRBV7-9; D gene ambiguous. CDR3 sequence: CASSLERNSPLHF. In nucleotides, the CDR3 is TGTGCCAGCAGCTTAGAGCGTAATTCACCCCTCCACTTT.